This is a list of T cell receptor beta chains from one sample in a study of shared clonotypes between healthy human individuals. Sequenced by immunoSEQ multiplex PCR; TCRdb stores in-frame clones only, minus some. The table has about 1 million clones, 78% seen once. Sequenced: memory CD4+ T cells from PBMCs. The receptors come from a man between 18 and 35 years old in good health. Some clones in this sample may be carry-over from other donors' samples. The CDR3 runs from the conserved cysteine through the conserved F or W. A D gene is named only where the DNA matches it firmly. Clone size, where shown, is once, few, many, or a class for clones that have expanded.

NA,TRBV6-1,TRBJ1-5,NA,TGTGCCAGCAGCGGATGGGTTCGTGATCAGCCCCAGCATTTT,CASSGWVRDQPQHF
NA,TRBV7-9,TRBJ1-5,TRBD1,TGTGCCAGCAGCTTAGTAGGGGGCGCCGGCCAGCCCCAGCATTTT,CASSLVGGAGQPQHF
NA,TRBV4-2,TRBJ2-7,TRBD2,TGTGCCAGCAGCCGCTGGGTCCCGGGACTAGCGGGTGGGACCTACGAGCAGTACTTC,CASSRWVPGLAGGTYEQYF
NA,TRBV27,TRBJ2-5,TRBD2,TGTGCCAGCAGTTCCGCGGCAGCGGGAGAATCAAAGACCCAGTACTTC,CASSSAAAGESKTQYF
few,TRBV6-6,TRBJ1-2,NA,TGTGCCAGCAGTTACCCACAGGAGTACACCTTC,CASSYPQEYTF
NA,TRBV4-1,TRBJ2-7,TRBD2,TGCGCCAGCAGCCACTTAGCGGGAGACGAGCAGTACTTC,CASSHLAGDEQYF
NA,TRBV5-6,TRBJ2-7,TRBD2,TGTGCCAGCAGCTTGTTAGCGGGCAGCTCCTACGAGCAGTACTTC,CASSLLAGSSYEQYF
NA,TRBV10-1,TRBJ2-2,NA,TGCGCCACCCCGGACAGAAACACCGGGGAGCTGTTTTTT,CATPDRNTGELFF
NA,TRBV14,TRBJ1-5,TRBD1,TGTGCCAGCAGCCGGGACAGCGAAAATCAGCCCCAGCATTTT,CASSRDSENQPQHF
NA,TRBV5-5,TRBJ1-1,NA,TGTGCCAGCAGCACGGACGTCTACACTGAAGCTTTCTTT,CASSTDVYTEAFF
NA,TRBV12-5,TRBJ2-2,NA,TGTGCTAGTGGTTTGGTACCCGGGGAGCTGTTTTTT,CASGLVPGELFF
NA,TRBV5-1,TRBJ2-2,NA,TGCGCCAGCAGCCAGGGAGCGGGCTACACCGGGGAGCTGTTTTTT,CASSQGAGYTGELFF
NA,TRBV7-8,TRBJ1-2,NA,TGTGCCAGCAGCTTCGGGGGGACCGGGACTATCTATGGCTACACCTTC,CASSFGGTGTIYGYTF
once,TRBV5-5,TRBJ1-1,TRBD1,TGTGCCAGCAGCTTTGGCGTGACAGGGGATACTTTCTTT,CASSFGVTGDTFF
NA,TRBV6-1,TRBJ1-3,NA,TGTGCCAGCAGTCAGGGGTCCTCTGGAAACACCATATATTTT,CASSQGSSGNTIYF
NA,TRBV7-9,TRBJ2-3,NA,TGTGCCAGCAGCTCATCCGGGGCGGCAGATACGCAGTATTTT,CASSSSGAADTQYF
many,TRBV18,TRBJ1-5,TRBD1,TGTGCCAGCTCCCGCAACAGGGGAAATCAGCCCCAGCATTTT,CASSRNRGNQPQHF
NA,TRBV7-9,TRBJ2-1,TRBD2,TGTGCCAGCAGCTTAGGGGGGACCTGGACTAGCACAAACAATGAGCAGTTCTTC,CASSLGGTWTSTNNEQFF
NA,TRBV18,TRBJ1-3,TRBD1,TGTGCCAGCTCACCGAGGGGGCGCGAAGACACCATATATTTT,CASSPRGREDTIYF
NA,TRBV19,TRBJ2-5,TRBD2,TGTGCCAGTAGTACCCAAAAGACTAGCGGGGGGGAGACCCAGTACTTC,CASSTQKTSGGETQYF
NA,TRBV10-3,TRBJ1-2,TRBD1,TGTGCCATCACCATGACAGGGGGTGGGTATGGCTACACCTTC,CAITMTGGGYGYTF
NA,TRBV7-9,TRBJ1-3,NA,TGTGCCGGCACCGGACAGACACTCTTCTCTGGAAACACCATATATTTT,CAGTGQTLFSGNTIYF
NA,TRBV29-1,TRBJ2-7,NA,TGCAGCGTTGGCGACCCCTTCAACTCCTACGAGCAGTACTTC,CSVGDPFNSYEQYF
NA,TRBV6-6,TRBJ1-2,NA,TGTGCCAGCAGCAAAACAGGACTCTATGGCTACACCTTC,CASSKTGLYGYTF
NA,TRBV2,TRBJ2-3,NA,TGTGCCAGCAGTGAACGGGACAATTATGCCTCCCGGCGGAGCACAGATACGCAGTATTTT,CASSERDNYASRRSTDTQYF
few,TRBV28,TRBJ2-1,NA,TGTGCCAGCAGTTTTAGTGGACCCCGGCAGTTCTTC,CASSFSGPRQFF
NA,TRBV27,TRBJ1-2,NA,TGTGCCAGCAGTTTACTAAGGACACCTAACTATGGCTACACCTTC,CASSLLRTPNYGYTF
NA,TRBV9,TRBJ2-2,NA,TGTGCCAGCAGCCCGATCGCATCCGGGAGCAGGGAGCTGTTTTTT,CASSPIASGSRELFF
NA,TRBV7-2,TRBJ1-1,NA,TGTGCCAGCACCACTCCCGGCAGGGGCTTGAACACTGAAGCTTTCTTT,CASTTPGRGLNTEAFF
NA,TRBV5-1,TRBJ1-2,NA,TGCGCCAGCAGCTTGGCGGGGTCGGGCGGCTACACCTTC,CASSLAGSGGYTF
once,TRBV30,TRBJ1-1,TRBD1,TGTGCCTGGAGTGATCCTGCCAGGGGGCCCACTGAAGCTTTCTTT,CAWSDPARGPTEAFF
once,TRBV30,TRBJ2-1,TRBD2,TGTGCCTGGAGTCCAGGACTAGCGGGGGCCCGCCGTAGAGATGAGCAGTTCTTC,CAWSPGLAGARRRDEQFF
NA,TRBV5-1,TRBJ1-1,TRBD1,TGCGCCAGCAGCTTGGACGCCGGGACAGGGGGCACTGAAGCTTTCTTT,CASSLDAGTGGTEAFF
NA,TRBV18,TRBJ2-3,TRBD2,TGTGCCAGCTCACCCCAGCTAGCGGGTTCTAGCACAGATACGCAGTATTTT,CASSPQLAGSSTDTQYF
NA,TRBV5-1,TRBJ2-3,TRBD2,TGCGCCAGCAGCTTGGGGACTAGCGCCAGCACAGATACGCAGTATTTT,CASSLGTSASTDTQYF
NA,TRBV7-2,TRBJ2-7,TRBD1,TGTGCCAGCAGCCGGACAGGGGGAAACTACGAGCAGTACTTC,CASSRTGGNYEQYF
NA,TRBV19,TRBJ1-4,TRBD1,TGTGCCAGTAGTACCGGGACAGAGACTAATGAAAAACTGTTTTTT,CASSTGTETNEKLFF
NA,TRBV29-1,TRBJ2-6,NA,TGCAGCGTTGAAGAGGGAGCCGGGGCCAACGTCCTGACTTTC,CSVEEGAGANVLTF
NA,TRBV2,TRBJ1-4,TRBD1,TGTGCCAGCAGGACCAGGGGGTTTGGTGAAAAACTGTTTTTT,CASRTRGFGEKLFF
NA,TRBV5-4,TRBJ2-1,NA,TGTGCCAGCAGCTTGGCAACCCTTCTAGGCAATGAGCAGTTCTTC,CASSLATLLGNEQFF
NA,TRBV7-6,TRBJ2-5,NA,TGTGCCAGCAGCCCAAACGGGAGACAGGGCCGAGAGACCCAGTACTTC,CASSPNGRQGRETQYF
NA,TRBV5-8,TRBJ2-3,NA,TGTGCCAGCAGCTTGGGGGTGGGAGATACGCAGTATTTT,CASSLGVGDTQYF
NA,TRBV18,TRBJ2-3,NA,TGTGCCAGCTCACCACCCGAAACAGATACGCAGTATTTT,CASSPPETDTQYF
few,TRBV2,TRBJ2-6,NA,TGTGCCAGCAGGAGGGTTACTGGGGCCAACGTCCTGACTTTC,CASRRVTGANVLTF
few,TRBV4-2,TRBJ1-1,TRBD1,TGTGCCAGCAGTCGACACGGACAGGGGGCGTCTCCTGAAGCTTTCTTT,CASSRHGQGASPEAFF
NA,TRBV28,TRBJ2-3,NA,TGTGCCAGCAGTTTGGGGGGACTCGGGGCCCCAGGGGCGCAGTATTTT,CASSLGGLGAPGAQYF
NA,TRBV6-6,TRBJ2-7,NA,TGTGCCAGCACCACCCCGGGTTCGAGCTCCTACGAGCAGTACTTC,CASTTPGSSSYEQYF
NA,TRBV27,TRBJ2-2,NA,TGTGCCAGCAGTTTAGGTCCGAACACCGGGGAGCTGTTTTTT,CASSLGPNTGELFF
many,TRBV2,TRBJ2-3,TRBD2,TGTGCCAGCAGGAGCGGGAGCAGCACAGATACGCAGTATTTT,CASRSGSSTDTQYF
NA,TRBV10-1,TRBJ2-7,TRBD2,TGCGCCAGCAGTTCCAGCGGGGTAATAGGCGAGCAGTACTTC,CASSSSGVIGEQYF
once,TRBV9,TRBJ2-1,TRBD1,TGTGCCAGCAGCGCGGACAGGGCCTCATACAATGAGCAGTTCTTC,CASSADRASYNEQFF
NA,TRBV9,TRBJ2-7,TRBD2,TGTGCCAGCAGCGCTACTAGGAAGCGGGAGTGGGAGCAGTACTTC,CASSATRKREWEQYF
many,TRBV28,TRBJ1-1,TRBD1,TGTGCCAGCAGCTATCCTACAGGGGGCACTGAAGCTTTCTTT,CASSYPTGGTEAFF
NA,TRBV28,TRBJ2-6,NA,TGTGCCAGCAGTTTGCTCGTACCTTCTGGGGCCAACGTCCTGACTTTC,CASSLLVPSGANVLTF